Each of the 10 T cell receptor beta chains below was sequenced from the same sample in a study of metastatic and nonmetastatic thyroid tumors. TCRdb re-analyzed the PCR reads through MiXCR. The table includes about 35,000 clones, 33% detected once. Treatment of any kind had been given to no patient before thyroid surgery. The source material was tumor tissue. The source of these receptors is a female donor with papillary thyroid cancer or a benign thyroid nodule (not recorded which). Some clones in this sample may be carry-over from other donors' samples.

This clone was detected a few times. The V call is TRBV6-1, the J call TRBJ1-2; D is unclear. This CDR3 is built from 12 residues. The germline V gene encodes CDR1 MNHNS and CDR2 SASEGT. The V and J ends lost 8 bases and 8 bases respectively, with 15 bases between them. CDR3 bases: TGTGCCAGCTTCGCTCCCCCTTGGGGCTACACCTTC. This codes for CASFAPPWGYTF.

The V and J genes are TRBV20-1 and TRBJ1-2, with TRBD1 identical over 7 bases. CDR1 is DFQATT and CDR2 is SNEGSKA in the germline V gene (reference sequence). V shed 3 bases, J shed 6 bases, and the junction held 7 bases outside the gene matches. CDR3 length: 13 residues. DNA for the CDR3: TGCAGTGCTAGGATAAGACAGGGCGATGGCTACACCTTC. This translates into CSARIRQGDGYTF.

This clone occurred a few times. The genes are TRBV19 and TRBJ1-1; TRBD1 might be the D (6 bases). CDR3 size: 13 residues. V dropped 5 bases and J dropped 5 bases, with 12 bases sitting between them. The germline gives CDR1 LNHDA, CDR2 SQIVND (reference sequence). CDR3 nucleotides: TGTGCCAGTAGTCAAACAGGGAGAACTGAAGCTTTCTTT. It translates to CASSQTGRTEAFF.

The chain is built from TRBV6-1 and TRBJ2-7; 9 positions agree with TRBD2. The CDR3 is 11 residues long. CDR1 is MNHNS, CDR2 SASEGT, per germline. V lost 5 bases, J lost 7 bases, and 0 bases stayed unmatched. This CDR3 reads CASSSGGEQYF. The CDR3 DNA is TGTGCCAGCAGTAGCGGGGGGGAGCAGTACTTC.

The chain has TRBV12-3 or TRBV12-4 and TRBJ2-3, with D unresolved. CDR3 length equals 14 residues. The ends were cut back, 6 bases at V and 8 bases at J, with 18 bases in the middle. Here the CDR3 DNA reads TGTGCCAGCAGCCTACAGATTAGTGTAGCTACGCAGTATTTT. Its protein product is CASSLQISVATQYF.

The V call is TRBV5-1, the J call TRBJ2-1; D is uncertain. V was trimmed by 5 bases and J by 11 bases, leaving 11 bases between them. Per germline, CDR1 SGHRS and CDR2 YFSETQ. CDR3 size: 11 residues. The CDR3 loop is CASRTNIQQFF. CDR3 DNA: TGCGCCAGCAGAACAAACATTCAGCAGTTCTTC.

The chain links TRBV6-2 or TRBV6-3 to TRBJ1-1; possibly TRBD1 for D (6 bases). Trimming shortened V by 5 bases and J by 11 bases, and 21 bases separated the two germline ends. CDR1 is MNHEY, CDR2 SVGEGT, per germline. CDR3 length: 14 amino acids. The CDR3 sequence is CASSLQGASLSAFF. In nucleotides, the CDR3 is TGTGCCAGCAGTCTACAGGGCGCCTCACTCTCGGCTTTCTTT.

This clone occurred once. The chain is built from TRBV20-1 and TRBJ1-2; 9 bases match TRBD1. The CDR3 spans 15 residues. CDR1 is DFQATT, CDR2 SNEGSKA, per germline (reference sequence). CDR3 coding DNA: TGCAGCCCAACACAGGGGGCAATCACTAACTATGGCTACACCTTC. This encodes CSPTQGAITNYGYTF.

The CDR3 is CSAHGKKETQYF. CDR3 bases: TGCAGTGCTCACGGGAAAAAAGAGACCCAGTACTTC. The chain is built from TRBV20-1 and TRBJ2-5; TRBD2 might be the D (5 bases). V was cut by 5 bases and J by 3 bases, with 10 bases left in between. CDR3 length equals 12 residues. The V gene's germline CDR1 is DFQATT and CDR2 SNEGSKA (reference sequence).

This clone was found a few times. V gene TRBV12-3 or TRBV12-4 combines with J gene TRBJ2-2; TRBD1 aligns across 9 bases. The CDR3 length is 15 residues. V lost 3 bases, J lost 5 bases, and 4 bases stayed unmatched. The CDR3 DNA sequence: TGTGCCAGCAGTTTCCGGACAGGGGATACCGGGGAGCTGTTTTTT. Its protein is CASSFRTGDTGELFF.